This T cell receptor (beta chain) stems from a study of T cell changes during pregnancy in multiple sclerosis. Profiling relied on immunoSEQ multiplex PCR, and the TCRdb table lists in-frame clones only, not all of them. The table has around 30,000 clones, about nine tenths seen once. V lost 6 bases and J lost 1, with 16 bases in between. The CDR3 spans 15 residues. Germline V lookup: CDR1 MGHDK, CDR2 SYGVNS. This chain joins TRBV25-1 and TRBJ2-7, with TRBD1 as a possible D gene (6 bases). This specimen was CD8+ T cells from peripheral blood mononuclear cells, taken before pregnancy. The receptor was isolated from a female donor with multiple sclerosis, enrolled in a pregnancy study. CDR3 sequence: CASSLQGAESYEQYF. The CDR3 nucleotides are TGTGCCAGCAGCTTACAGGGTGCGGAATCCTACGAGCAGTACTTC.